The sequence of this TCR beta chain was determined in a study of T cell responses to AZD1222 COVID-19 vaccine. General observations from the study: Researchers report vaccine-associated CD4 TCRs spanning spike, with dominance at 160-218 and 743-854. In a largely white British group with more females than males, clonal diversity was possibly underestimated.

Of note for this clone: Its antigen remains unknown.

Assay: immunoSEQ multiplex PCR; the TCRdb copy retains only in-frame clones and omits some. The table lists roughly 80,000 clones, about 90% of them singletons, with approximately 5.5% in the top ten. CDR1 is KGHSH and CDR2 is LQKENI in the germline V gene. The J segment lost 3 bases and the V segment lost 3 bases, leaving 6 bases of the junction unmatched. The CDR3 has 15 amino acids. The chain has TRBV18 and TRBJ2-7; 9 nucleotides line up with TRBD2. The source of this sequence is an adult in good health. This material consisted of peripheral blood, taken on day 0 of AZD1222 vaccination. CDR3 protein: CASSPRAGGLYEQYF. The CDR3 bases are TGTGCCAGCTCACCCAGAGCGGGAGGCCTCTACGAGCAGTACTTC.